This note documents a single TCR beta chain sequence. These data come from a study of blood T cell repertoires in COVID-19. Across the whole study: From the United States, Italy and Spain came samples of acute and convalescent COVID-19. PBMCs, B-cell-depleted T cells, or T cells were the source of the cDNA or gDNA that made up the material.

Germline-derived CDR1 and CDR2 are SGHAT and FQNNGV. With V trimmed by 5 bases and J by 9 bases, 9 bases remained unmatched. The CDR3 consists of 14 residues. In the authors' workflow: The authors estimated nucleated cell counts from reference gene primer amplification. Using immunoSEQ multiplex PCR, the repertoire was profiled, and TCRdb retains in-frame clones only, with some absent. V and J calls and clone size are given by that table; D and trimming were obtained from the DNA. The sample contains about 70,000 clones, around 80% of which appear only once. The TCR sequence derives from a woman of 80 years or more with active or convalescent COVID-19. V usage is TRBV11-2 and J usage is TRBJ2-1; 8 nucleotides align to TRBD2. Input material: peripheral blood. The CDR3 region is CASSRPGGEGEQFF. The DNA of the CDR3 is TGTGCCAGCAGCCGACCCGGGGGGGAGGGTGAGCAGTTCTTC.